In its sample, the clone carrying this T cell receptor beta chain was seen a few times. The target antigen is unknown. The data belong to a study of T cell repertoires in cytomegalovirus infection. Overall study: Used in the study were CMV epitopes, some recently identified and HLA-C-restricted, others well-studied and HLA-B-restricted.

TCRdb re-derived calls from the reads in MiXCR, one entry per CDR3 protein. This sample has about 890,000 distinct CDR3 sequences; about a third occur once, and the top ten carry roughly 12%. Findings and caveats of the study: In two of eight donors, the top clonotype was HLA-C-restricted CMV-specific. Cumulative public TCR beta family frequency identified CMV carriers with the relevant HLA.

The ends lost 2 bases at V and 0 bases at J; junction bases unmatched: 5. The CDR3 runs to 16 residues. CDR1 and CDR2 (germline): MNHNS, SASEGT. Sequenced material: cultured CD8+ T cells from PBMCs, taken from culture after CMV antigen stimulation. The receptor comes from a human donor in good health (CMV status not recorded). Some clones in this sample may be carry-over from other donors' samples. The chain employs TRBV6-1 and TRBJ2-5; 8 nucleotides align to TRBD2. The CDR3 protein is CASSERTGGYQETQYF. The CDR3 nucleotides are TGTGCCAGCAGTGAAAGGACGGGGGGGTACCAAGAGACCCAGTACTTC.